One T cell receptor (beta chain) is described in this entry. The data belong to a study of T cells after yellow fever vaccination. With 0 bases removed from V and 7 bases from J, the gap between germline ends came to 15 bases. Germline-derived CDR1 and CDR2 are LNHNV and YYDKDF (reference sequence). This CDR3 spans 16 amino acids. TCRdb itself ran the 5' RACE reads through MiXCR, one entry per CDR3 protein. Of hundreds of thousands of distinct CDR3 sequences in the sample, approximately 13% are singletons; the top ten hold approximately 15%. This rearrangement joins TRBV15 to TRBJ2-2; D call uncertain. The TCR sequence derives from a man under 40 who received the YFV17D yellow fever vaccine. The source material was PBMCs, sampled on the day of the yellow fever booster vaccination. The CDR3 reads CATSRDRVLGGGELFF. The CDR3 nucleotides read TGTGCCACCAGCAGAGATCGGGTACTCGGTGGCGGGGAGCTGTTTTTT. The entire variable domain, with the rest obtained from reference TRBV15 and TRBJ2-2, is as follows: DAMVIQNPRYQVTQFGKPVTLSCSQTLNHNVMYWYQQKSSQAPKLLFHYYDKDFNNEADTPDNFQSRRPNTSFCFLDIRSPGLGDTAMYLCATSRDRVLGGGELFFGEGSRLTVL.